This TCR beta chain was identified in a study of early T cells in non-severe SARS-CoV-2 infection. TCRdb ran MiXCR on the 5' RACE reads and lists one entry per CDR3 protein. The table lists about 92,000 distinct CDR3 sequences, about 15% of them singletons. CDR3 size: 14 residues. The V and J ends lost 0 bases and 6 bases respectively, with 11 bases between them. The clonotype comes from an adult who was a healthcare worker with PCR-confirmed SARS-CoV-2 infection or an uninfected control (not recorded which). This chain links TRBV12-3 or TRBV12-4 with TRBJ1-2, with TRBD1 as a possible D gene (6 bases). The sample was whole blood. CDR3 sequence: CASSLALGANGYTF. The CDR3 bases are TGTGCCAGCAGTTTAGCGCTGGGGGCGAATGGCTACACCTTC.